Given below is one TCR beta chain in context. Antigen specificity is unknown. This entry comes from a study of Graves' ophthalmopathy and Graves' hyperthyroidism. Whole-study results and caveats: The model flagged ophthalmopathy progression at 65% to 71% sensitivity and 72% to 85% specificity. Blood also contained most of the expanded thyroid clonotypes above 0.001 frequency.

RNA transcripts served as template for amplifying TCR beta CDR3 sequences. HTBI primers primed a first-round RT-PCR, and a second-round multiplex PCR followed. TCRdb recomputed calls from the multiplex PCR reads with MiXCR, one row per CDR3 protein. The repertoire includes 450,000 to 600,000 distinct CDR3 sequences, under 40% of them detected once, and about 4.2% sits in the top ten. The CDR3 loop spans 13 amino acids. CDR1 is LNHNV, CDR2 YYDKDF, per germline (reference sequence). Trimming removed 3 bases from V and 5 bases from J, with 10 bases in between. New diagnoses, under 2 months' duration, and ages 18 to 65 characterized the hyperthyroidism patients.

This receptor was obtained from an adult man with Graves' hyperthyroidism. The sequenced sample was peripheral blood or thyroid tissue (not recorded which). The V and J genes are TRBV15 and TRBJ2-5; the D gene is possibly TRBD2 (5 bases). CDR3 bases: TGTGCCACCAGCAGGAGGGTTGGGGAGACCCAGTACTTC. Translation: CATSRRVGETQYF. The full variable domain, in which reference TRBV15 and TRBJ2-5 provide the parts outside the CDR3, is DAMVIQNPRYQVTQFGKPVTLSCSQTLNHNVMYWYQQKSSQAPKLLFHYYDKDFNNEADTPDNFQSRRPNTSFCFLDIRSPGLGDTAMYLCATSRRVGETQYFGPGTRLLVL.